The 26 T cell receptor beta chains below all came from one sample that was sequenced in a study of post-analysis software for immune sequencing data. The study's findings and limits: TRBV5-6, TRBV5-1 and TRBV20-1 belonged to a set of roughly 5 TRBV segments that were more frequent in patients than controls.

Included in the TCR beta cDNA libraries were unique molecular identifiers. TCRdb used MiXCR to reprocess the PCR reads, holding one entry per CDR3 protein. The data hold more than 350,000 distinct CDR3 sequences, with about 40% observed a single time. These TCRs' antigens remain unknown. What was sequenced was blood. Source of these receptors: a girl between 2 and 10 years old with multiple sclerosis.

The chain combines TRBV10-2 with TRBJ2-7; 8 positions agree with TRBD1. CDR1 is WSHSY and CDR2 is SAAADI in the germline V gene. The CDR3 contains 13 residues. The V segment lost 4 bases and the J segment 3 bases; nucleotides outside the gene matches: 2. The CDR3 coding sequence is TGCGCCAGCAGTGGGACAGGGATCTACGAGCAGTACTTC. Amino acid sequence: CASSGTGIYEQYF.

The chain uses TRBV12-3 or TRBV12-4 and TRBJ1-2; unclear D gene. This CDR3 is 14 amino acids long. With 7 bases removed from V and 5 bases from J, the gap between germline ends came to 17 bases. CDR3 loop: CASTPGFDSYGYTF. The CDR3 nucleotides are TGTGCCAGCACACCCGGTTTTGATTCATATGGCTACACCTTC.

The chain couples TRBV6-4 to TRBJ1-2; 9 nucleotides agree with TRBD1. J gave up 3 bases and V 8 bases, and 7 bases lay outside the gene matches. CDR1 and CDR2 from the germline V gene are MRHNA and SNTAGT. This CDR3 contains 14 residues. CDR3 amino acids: CASDWDRADYGYTF. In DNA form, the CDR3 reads TGTGCCAGCGACTGGGACAGGGCGGACTATGGCTACACCTTC.

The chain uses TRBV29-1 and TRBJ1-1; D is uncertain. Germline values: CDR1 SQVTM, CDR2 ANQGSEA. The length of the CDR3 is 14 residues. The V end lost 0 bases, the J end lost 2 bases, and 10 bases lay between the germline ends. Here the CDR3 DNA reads TGCAGCGTTGAAGATGCCCCAGCTAACACTGAAGCTTTCTTT. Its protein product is CSVEDAPANTEAFF.

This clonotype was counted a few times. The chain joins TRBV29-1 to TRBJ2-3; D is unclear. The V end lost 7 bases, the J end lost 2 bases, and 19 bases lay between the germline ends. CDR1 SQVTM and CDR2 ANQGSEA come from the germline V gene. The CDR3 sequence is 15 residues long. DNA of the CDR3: TGCAGCGCCTTAGACACCCAACTGACCACAGATACGCAGTATTTT. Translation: CSALDTQLTTDTQYF.

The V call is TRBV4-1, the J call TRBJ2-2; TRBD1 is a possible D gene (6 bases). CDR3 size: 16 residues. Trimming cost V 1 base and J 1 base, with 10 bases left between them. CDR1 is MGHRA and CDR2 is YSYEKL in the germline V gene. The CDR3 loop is CASSQAGGRNTGELFF. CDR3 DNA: TGCGCCAGCAGCCAAGCTGGGGGCCGGAACACCGGGGAGCTGTTTTTT.

CDR3 nucleotides: TGTGCCAGCAGACCGACTAGCGGGAGTGGCTACGAGCAGTACTTC. Protein sequence: CASRPTSGSGYEQYF. This rearrangement joins TRBV7-9 to TRBJ2-7, with 12 bases matching TRBD2. Trimming cost V 6 bases and J 3 bases; bases outside gene matches: 6. The CDR3 spans 15 residues. The germline CDR1 and CDR2 sequences are SEHNR and FQNEAQ (reference sequence).

DNA of the CDR3: TGTGCCAGCAGCTTATCTGCTGGCAGGTCCTACAATGAGCAGTTCTTC. This encodes CASSLSAGRSYNEQFF. The chain has TRBV7-9 and TRBJ2-1; D remains unclear. This CDR3 has 16 residues. The germline V and J ends were trimmed by 2 bases and 1 base, with 12 bases remaining between them. Germline CDR1 reads SEHNR; CDR2 reads FQNEAQ (reference sequence). Based on the CDR3 plus reference TRBV7-9 and TRBJ2-1, the full variable domain is DTGVSQNPRHKITKRGQNVTFRCDPISEHNRLYWYRQTLGQGPEFLTYFQNEAQLEKSRLLSDRFSAERPKGSFSTLEIQRTEQGDSAMYLCASSLSAGRSYNEQFFGPGTRLTVL.

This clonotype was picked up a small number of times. CDR3 sequence reads: CASSPLGGRKTYEQYF. The CDR3 nucleotides are TGTGCCAGCAGTCCCCTGGGCGGGAGAAAAACCTACGAGCAGTACTTC. The chain carries TRBV12-3 or TRBV12-4 and TRBJ2-7; 7 bases fit TRBD2. V dropped 5 bases and J dropped 2; count of bases not matched to a gene: 12. This CDR3 is 16 amino acids long.

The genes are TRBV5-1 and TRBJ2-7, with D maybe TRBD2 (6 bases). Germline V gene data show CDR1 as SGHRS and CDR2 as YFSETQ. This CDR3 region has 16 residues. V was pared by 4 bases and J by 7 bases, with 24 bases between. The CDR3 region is CASSLQPGLSAGEQYF. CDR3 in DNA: TGCGCCAGCAGCCTACAACCGGGACTCTCCGCGGGGGAGCAGTACTTC.

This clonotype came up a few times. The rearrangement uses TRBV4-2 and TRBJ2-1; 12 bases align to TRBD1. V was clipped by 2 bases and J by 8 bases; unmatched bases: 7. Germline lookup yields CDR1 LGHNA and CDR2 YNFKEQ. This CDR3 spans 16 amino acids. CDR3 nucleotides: TGTGCCAGCAGCCAAACCGGGACAGGGGGCTCGGATGAGCAGTTCTTC. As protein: CASSQTGTGGSDEQFF.

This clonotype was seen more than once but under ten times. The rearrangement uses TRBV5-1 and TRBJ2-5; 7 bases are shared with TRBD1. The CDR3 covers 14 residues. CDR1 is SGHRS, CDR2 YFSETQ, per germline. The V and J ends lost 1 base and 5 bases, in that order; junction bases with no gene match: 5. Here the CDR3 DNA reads TGCGCCAGCAGCTTGTCGGACAGGAGGGAGACCCAGTACTTC. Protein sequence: CASSLSDRRETQYF.

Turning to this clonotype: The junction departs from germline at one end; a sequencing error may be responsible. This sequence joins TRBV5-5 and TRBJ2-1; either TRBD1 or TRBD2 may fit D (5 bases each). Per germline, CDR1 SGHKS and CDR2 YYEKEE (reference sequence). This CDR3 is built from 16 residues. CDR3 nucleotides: TGTGCCGGCAGCTTGGAAGCAGGGCTCGGGGTCGATGAGCAGTTCTTC. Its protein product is CAGSLEAGLGVDEQFF.

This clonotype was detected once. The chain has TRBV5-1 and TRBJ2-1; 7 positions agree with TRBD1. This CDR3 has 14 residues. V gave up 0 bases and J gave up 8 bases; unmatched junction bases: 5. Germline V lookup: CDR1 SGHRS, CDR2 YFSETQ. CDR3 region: CASSLDPTGDEQFF. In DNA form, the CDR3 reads TGCGCCAGCAGCTTGGACCCTACAGGGGATGAGCAGTTCTTC.

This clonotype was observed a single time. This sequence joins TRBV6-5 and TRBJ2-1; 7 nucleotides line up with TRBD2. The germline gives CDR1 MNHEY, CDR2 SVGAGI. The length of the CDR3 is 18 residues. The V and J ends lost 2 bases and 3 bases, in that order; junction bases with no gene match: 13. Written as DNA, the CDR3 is TGTGCCAGCAGTTACAAAGACGCTGCGCGGGACTACTACAATGAGCAGTTCTTC. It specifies CASSYKDAARDYYNEQFF.

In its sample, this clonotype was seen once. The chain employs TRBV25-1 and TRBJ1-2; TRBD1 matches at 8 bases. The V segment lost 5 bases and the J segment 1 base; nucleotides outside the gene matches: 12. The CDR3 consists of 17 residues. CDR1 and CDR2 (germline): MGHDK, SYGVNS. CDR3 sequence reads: CASSSTGTGVVNYGYTF. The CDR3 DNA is TGTGCCAGCAGTTCCACCGGGACAGGCGTCGTTAACTATGGCTACACCTTC.

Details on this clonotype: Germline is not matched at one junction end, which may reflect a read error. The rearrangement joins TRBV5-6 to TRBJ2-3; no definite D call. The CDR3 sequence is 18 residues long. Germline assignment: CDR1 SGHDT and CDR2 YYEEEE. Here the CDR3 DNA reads TGTGCCAGTAGCTTGGAGAGGAGTGGCCCGCTCAGCACAGATACGCAGTATTTT. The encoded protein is CASSLERSGPLSTDTQYF.

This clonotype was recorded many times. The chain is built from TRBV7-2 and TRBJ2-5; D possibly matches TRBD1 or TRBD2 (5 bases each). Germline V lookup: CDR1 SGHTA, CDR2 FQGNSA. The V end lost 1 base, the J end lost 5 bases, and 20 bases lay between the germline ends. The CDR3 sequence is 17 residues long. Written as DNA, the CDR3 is TGTGCCAGCAGCTTAGGCCCCCGGGGTGGGGGACGGGAGACCCAGTACTTC. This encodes CASSLGPRGGGRETQYF.

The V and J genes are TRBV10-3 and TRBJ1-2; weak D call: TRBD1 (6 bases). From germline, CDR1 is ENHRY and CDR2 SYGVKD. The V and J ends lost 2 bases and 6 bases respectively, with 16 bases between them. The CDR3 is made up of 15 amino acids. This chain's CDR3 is CAISELPGQGHGYTF. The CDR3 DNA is TGTGCCATCAGTGAGCTCCCCGGGCAGGGGCATGGCTACACCTTC.

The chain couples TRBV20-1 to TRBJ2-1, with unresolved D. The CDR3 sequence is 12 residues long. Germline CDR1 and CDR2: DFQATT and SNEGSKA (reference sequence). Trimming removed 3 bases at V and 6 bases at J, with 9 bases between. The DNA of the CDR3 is TGCAGTGCTAGTCGGCCATTCAATGAGCAGTTCTTC. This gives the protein CSASRPFNEQFF.

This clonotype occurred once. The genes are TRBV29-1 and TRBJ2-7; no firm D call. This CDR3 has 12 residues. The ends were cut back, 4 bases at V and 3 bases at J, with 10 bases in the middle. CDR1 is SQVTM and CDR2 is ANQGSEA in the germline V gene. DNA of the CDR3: TGCAGCGTTGTCCTGGAAAACTACGAGCAGTACTTC. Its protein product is CSVVLENYEQYF.

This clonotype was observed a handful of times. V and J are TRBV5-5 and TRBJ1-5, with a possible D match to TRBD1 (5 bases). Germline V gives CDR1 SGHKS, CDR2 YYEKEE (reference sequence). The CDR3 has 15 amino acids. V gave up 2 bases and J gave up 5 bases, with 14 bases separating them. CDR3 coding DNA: TGTGCCAGCAGCTTAGGGGTTCAGAACCATCAGCCCCAGCATTTT. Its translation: CASSLGVQNHQPQHF.

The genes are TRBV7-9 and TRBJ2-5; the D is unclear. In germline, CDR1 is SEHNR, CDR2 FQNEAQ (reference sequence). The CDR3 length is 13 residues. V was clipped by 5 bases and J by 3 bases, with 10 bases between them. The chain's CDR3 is CASSPLPEETQYF. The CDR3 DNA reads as TGTGCCAGCAGCCCACTTCCCGAAGAGACCCAGTACTTC.

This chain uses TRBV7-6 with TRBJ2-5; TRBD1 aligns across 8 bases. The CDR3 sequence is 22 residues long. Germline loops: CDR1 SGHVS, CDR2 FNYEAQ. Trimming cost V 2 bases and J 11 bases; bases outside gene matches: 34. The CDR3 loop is CASSLQPWVQGAQSHLQREQYF. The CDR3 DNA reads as TGTGCCAGCAGCTTACAGCCTTGGGTGCAGGGGGCACAATCTCACCTTCAACGGGAGCAGTACTTC.

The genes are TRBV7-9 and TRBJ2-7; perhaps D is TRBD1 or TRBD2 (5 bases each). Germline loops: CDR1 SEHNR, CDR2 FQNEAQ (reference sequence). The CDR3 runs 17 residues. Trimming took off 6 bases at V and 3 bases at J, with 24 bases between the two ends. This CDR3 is CASSPVYDEVGVYEQYF. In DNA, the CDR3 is TGTGCCAGCAGTCCCGTATATGATGAGGTGGGGGTCTACGAGCAGTACTTC.

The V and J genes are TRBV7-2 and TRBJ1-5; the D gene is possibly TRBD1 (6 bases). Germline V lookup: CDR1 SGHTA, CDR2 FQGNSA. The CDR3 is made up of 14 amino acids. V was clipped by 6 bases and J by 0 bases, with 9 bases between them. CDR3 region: CASSWTDSNQPQHF. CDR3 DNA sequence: TGTGCCAGCAGTTGGACAGATAGCAATCAGCCCCAGCATTTT.